This T cell receptor (beta chain) was recovered during a study of T cells in Graves' hyperthyroidism and ophthalmopathy. Researchers amplified the TCR beta CDR3 regions from RNA transcripts. A set of HTBI primers served as the primers for a first-round RT-PCR of the TCR CDR3. TCRdb passed the multiplex PCR reads through MiXCR, listing each CDR3 protein once. The repertoire consists of fewer than 200,000 distinct CDR3 sequences, with about 17% occurring once and the leading ten covering 25% to 30%. CDR3 size: 16 residues. The germline gives CDR1 KGHSH, CDR2 LQKENI. The V segment lost 3 bases and the J segment 2 bases; nucleotides outside the gene matches: 8. Diagnosis of hyperthyroidism was new in patients aged 18 to 65, and its duration was under 2 months. This clonotype came up many times.

The sequence was collected from a woman between 45 and 60 years old with Graves' hyperthyroidism. Material: blood. V usage is TRBV18 and J usage is TRBJ1-1; 8 nucleotides align to TRBD1. This chain's CDR3 is CASSPIRTGTNTEAFF. In DNA form, the CDR3 reads TGTGCCAGCTCACCTATTCGGACAGGGACAAACACTGAAGCTTTCTTT.